What follows are 29 T cell receptor beta chains derived from one specimen sequenced in a study of chemoradiotherapy in HPV16-positive cancers (dated by TCRdb to about 2022). Receptor amplification or capture employed the immunoSEQ multiplex PCR assay. TCRdb limited this immuneACCESS table to in-frame rearrangements with V and J called. A share of clones is missing; checked studies link under half to unresolved V genes, and the rest is unexplained. The sample table contains about 14,000 clones; only one count was recorded for 89% of them. Of the sample, about 4.5% is held by the ten largest clones. Specimen: tumor tissue, collected from a patient who underwent chemoradiotherapy. Receptor source: a human donor with HPV-associated anogenital cancer.

The chain has TRBV5-1 and TRBJ1-2; 7 bases are a match to TRBD1. The length of the CDR3 is 14 residues. Trimming at V came to 5 bases and at J to 2 bases, leaving 6 bases not matched to a gene. Germline CDR1 SGHRS, CDR2 YFSETQ. As DNA, the CDR3 is TGCGCCAGCAGACAAGTGACAGGGAACTATGGCTACACCTTC. Translating gives CASRQVTGNYGYTF. The full variable domain, its missing parts supplied by reference TRBV5-1 and TRBJ1-2, is KAGVTQTPRYLIKTRGQQVTLSCSPISGHRSVSWYQQTPGQGLQFLFEYFSETQRNKGNFPGRFSGRQFSNSRSEMNVSTLELGDSALYLCASRQVTGNYGYTFGSGTRLTVV.

For this clone: The same CDR3 can be traced to other DNA sequences in this sample. The V gene is TRBV5-1, the J gene TRBJ2-2; D is ambiguous. V was cut by 1 base and J by 5 bases, with 6 bases left in between. CDR1 and CDR2 from the germline V gene are SGHRS and YFSETQ. This CDR3 is built from 13 residues. CDR3 residues: CASSLSATGELFF. The CDR3 DNA reads TGCGCCAGCAGCTTGAGTGCAACCGGGGAGCTGTTTTTT.

The chain recombines TRBV30 with TRBJ2-3; maybe TRBD2 (6 bases). Germline V gene lookup returns CDR1 GTSNPN and CDR2 SVGIG (reference sequence). V was pared by 3 bases and J by 2 bases, with 12 bases between. CDR3 size: 14 residues. As DNA, the CDR3 is TGTGCCTGGAGCGGCGGGCGGGACACAGATACGCAGTATTTT. The encoded protein is CAWSGGRDTDTQYF.

The genes are TRBV11-2 and TRBJ2-5, with D possibly matching TRBD1 (6 bases). V gave up 5 bases and J gave up 4 bases, with 17 bases separating them. CDR3 length equals 15 residues. CDR1 and CDR2 (germline): SGHAT, FQNNGV. The CDR3 DNA follows: TGTGCCAGCAGCCCTAACAGGGTTTTAGGAGAGACCCAGTACTTC. Its protein is CASSPNRVLGETQYF.

This chain uses TRBV7-9 with TRBJ1-1; D not resolved. The V gene lost 5 bases and the J gene lost 11 bases, with 18 bases spanning the gap. This CDR3 contains 13 residues. Germline lookup yields CDR1 SEHNR and CDR2 FQNEAQ (reference sequence). The CDR3 nucleotides are TGTGCCAGCAGCCTCGTATCCGTAAGGAGCGCTTTCTTT. Amino acids: CASSLVSVRSAFF.

This rearrangement joins TRBV10-2 to TRBJ2-1; the match to TRBD1 covers 7 bases. The trim removed 6 bases at V and 0 bases at J, leaving 5 bases unmatched. Germline assignment: CDR1 WSHSY and CDR2 SAAADI. The CDR3 consists of 15 residues. The CDR3 region has the DNA TGCGCCAGCAGCCAGACAGGGAGCTCCTACAATGAGCAGTTCTTC. Its protein product is CASSQTGSSYNEQFF.

The rearrangement links TRBV12-5 to TRBJ2-5; TRBD2 matches 7 bases. V dropped 6 bases and J dropped 0; count of bases not matched to a gene: 4. Per the germline V gene, CDR1 is LGHNT and CDR2 is FRNRAP. This CDR3 is 14 amino acids long. This chain's CDR3 is CASGLAAYQETQYF. CDR3 coding DNA: TGTGCTAGTGGGCTAGCGGCGTACCAAGAGACCCAGTACTTC. Combining the CDR3 with reference TRBV12-5 and TRBJ2-5 gives the whole variable domain DARVTQTPRHKVTEMGQEVTMRCQPILGHNTVFWYRQTMMQGLELLAYFRNRAPLDDSGMPKDRFSAEMPDATLATLKIQPSEPRDSAVYFCASGLAAYQETQYFGPGTRLLVL.

In this sample, this clone turned up a few times. The chain has TRBV30 and TRBJ2-7; D is undetermined. With 5 bases removed from V and 1 base from J, the gap between germline ends came to 6 bases. The germline CDR1 and CDR2 sequences are GTSNPN and SVGIG (reference sequence). This CDR3 has 11 amino acids. In DNA form, the CDR3 reads TGTGCCTGGGAGACATCCTACGAGCAGTACTTC. This gives the protein CAWETSYEQYF.

The chain recombines TRBV10-3 with TRBJ2-3, with TRBD2 matching over 8 bases. The ends lost 3 bases at V and 2 bases at J; junction bases unmatched: 7. The CDR3 covers 16 residues. CDR1 ENHRY and CDR2 SYGVKD come from the germline V gene. In DNA, the CDR3 is TGTGCCATCAGTGATGGAGGCGGGGGGACCACAGATACGCAGTATTTT. Translated, it gives CAISDGGGGTTDTQYF.

The chain employs TRBV7-2 and TRBJ2-1; D not resolved. The CDR3 sequence is 14 residues long. Trimming pared 7 bases from V and 0 bases from J, leaving 10 bases between. From germline, CDR1 is SGHTA and CDR2 FQGNSA. CDR3 protein: CASTLTPSYNEQFF. The CDR3 DNA follows: TGTGCCAGCACGCTCACCCCCTCCTACAATGAGCAGTTCTTC.

This chain connects TRBV7-9 to TRBJ1-3, with unresolved D. The ends were cut back, 1 base at V and 4 bases at J, with 5 bases in the middle. The CDR3 contains 13 residues. Germline-derived CDR1 and CDR2 are SEHNR and FQNEAQ (reference sequence). The CDR3 loop is CASSLDAGNTIYF. Here the CDR3 DNA reads TGTGCCAGCAGCTTAGATGCCGGAAACACCATATATTTT.

This clone was observed a handful of times. The chain joins TRBV14 to TRBJ2-7, with TRBD1 matching 8 bases. CDR1 and CDR2 from the germline V gene are SGHDN and FVKESK. J was trimmed by 0 bases and V by 4 bases; bases with no gene match: 5. This CDR3 is 15 amino acids long. The CDR3 sequence: CASSPGTGPSYEQYF. For the CDR3, the DNA is TGTGCCAGCAGCCCCGGGACAGGTCCCTCCTACGAGCAGTACTTC.

The chain is built from TRBV5-4 and TRBJ1-1, with 9 bases lining up with TRBD1. The germline CDR1 and CDR2 sequences are SGHNT and YYREEE (reference sequence). The CDR3 covers 15 residues. The junction had 3 bases not matched to a gene; V was cut back by 2 bases and J by 1 base. CDR3 in amino acids: CASSFRDRANTEAFF. CDR3 nucleotide sequence: TGTGCCAGCAGCTTCCGGGACAGGGCGAACACTGAAGCTTTCTTT.

V and J are TRBV7-9 and TRBJ2-7; D perhaps matches TRBD1 (6 bases). In germline, CDR1 is SEHNR, CDR2 FQNEAQ (reference sequence). Trimming pared 5 bases from V and 5 bases from J, leaving 22 bases between. The CDR3 contains 16 residues. The CDR3 region has the DNA TGTGCCAGCAGCAGTGTTAGGGACACTCCCGCGGACGAGCAGTACTTC. Protein: CASSSVRDTPADEQYF.

This chain uses TRBV29-1 with TRBJ2-7; 12 positions agree with TRBD2. Per the germline V gene, CDR1 is SQVTM and CDR2 is ANQGSEA. Losses at the gene ends were 6 bases for V and 0 bases for J; bases not matched to a gene: 9. CDR3 size: 16 residues. CDR3 in amino acids: CSVRGLAGSSSYEQYF. CDR3 DNA sequence: TGCAGCGTCCGCGGACTAGCGGGGTCGAGCTCCTACGAGCAGTACTTC.

The chain links TRBV11-3 to TRBJ2-7; either TRBD1 or TRBD2 may supply D (5 bases each). Trimming cost V 5 bases and J 3 bases, with 17 bases left between them. This CDR3 has 15 amino acids. Germline CDR1 is SGHNT and CDR2 is YENEEA. The CDR3 bases are TGTGCCAGCAGCCCCTCGTGGGGGTCGTTCTACGAGCAGTACTTC. As protein: CASSPSWGSFYEQYF.

The chain combines TRBV19 with TRBJ2-1; TRBD2 matches 7 bases. J gave up 0 bases and V 8 bases, and 7 bases lay outside the gene matches. The CDR3 totals 15 residues. The germline V gene encodes CDR1 LNHDA and CDR2 SQIVND (reference sequence). The CDR3 DNA sequence: TGTGCCAGTCGAACCGGGAGGAGCTCCTACAATGAGCAGTTCTTC. This codes for CASRTGRSSYNEQFF.

The chain recombines TRBV11-3 with TRBJ2-7; D is unclear. The CDR3 is 12 amino acids. Deletions cut 2 bases from V and 4 bases from J, with 6 bases between. Germline CDR1 SGHNT, CDR2 YENEEA. CDR3 in amino acids: CASSLNAYEQYF. CDR3 coding DNA: TGTGCCAGCAGCTTAAATGCGTACGAGCAGTACTTC.

The rearrangement links TRBV27 to TRBJ2-1; D remains unclear. CDR3 length: 14 residues. Germline V CDR1 and CDR2: MNHEY, SMNVEV (reference sequence). V shed 6 bases and J shed 1 base, with 10 bases lying between them. CDR3: CASSFIHSYNEQFF. The CDR3 nucleotides are TGTGCCAGCAGCTTCATCCATTCCTACAATGAGCAGTTCTTC.

There are a few counts of this clone. The chain has TRBV4-1 and TRBJ1-5; TRBD1 aligns across 8 bases. CDR1 is MGHRA, CDR2 YSYEKL, per germline. V shed 1 base and J 6 bases; nucleotides not matched to a gene: 8. The CDR3 sequence is 16 residues long. Here the CDR3 reads CASSQAPTGDGQPQHF. For the CDR3, the DNA is TGCGCCAGCAGCCAAGCCCCGACAGGGGATGGTCAGCCCCAGCATTTT.

Here the CDR3 reads CASSTPTGTGPDTQYF. CDR3 nucleotide sequence: TGTGCCAGTAGTACCCCGACCGGGACAGGCCCAGATACGCAGTATTTT. The V call is TRBV19, the J call TRBJ2-3; 8 bases align to TRBD1. This CDR3 contains 16 residues. CDR1 is LNHDA and CDR2 is SQIVND in the germline V gene (reference sequence). With V trimmed by 4 bases and J by 4 bases, 10 bases remained unmatched. The full variable domain, completed using reference TRBV19 and TRBJ2-3, is DGGITQSPKYLFRKEGQNVTLSCEQNLNHDAMYWYRQDPGQGLRLIYYSQIVNDFQKGDIAEGYSVSREKKESFPLTVTSAQKNPTAFYLCASSTPTGTGPDTQYFGPGTRLTVL.

The CDR3 region is CASSLNGAYADTEAFF. The CDR3 nucleotides are TGTGCCAGCAGCTTAAACGGGGCATATGCAGACACTGAAGCTTTCTTT. The chain recombines TRBV7-2 with TRBJ1-1; D is possibly TRBD1 (5 bases). Germline V gene lookup returns CDR1 SGHTA and CDR2 FQGNSA. The germline V and J ends were trimmed by 2 bases and 3 bases, with 16 bases remaining between them. This CDR3 has 16 residues.

This chain connects TRBV9 to TRBJ1-3; perhaps TRBD1 as D (5 bases). With 0 bases removed from V and 4 bases from J, the gap between germline ends came to 11 bases. Looked up from germline, CDR1 is SGDLS and CDR2 is YYNGEE. The CDR3 runs 15 residues. CDR3 coding DNA: TGTGCCAGCAGCGTAGACGGGACGGAGGGAAACACCATATATTTT. Its protein is CASSVDGTEGNTIYF.

This clone occurred once. This chain joins TRBV13 and TRBJ2-1; 10 bases align to TRBD2. Germline CDR1 and CDR2: PRHDT and FYEKMQ (reference sequence). This CDR3 spans 17 amino acids. With V trimmed by 1 base and J by 4 bases, 7 bases remained unmatched. The CDR3 region is CASSLDGTSEYYNEQFF. CDR3 bases: TGTGCCAGCAGCTTAGATGGGACTAGCGAATATTACAATGAGCAGTTCTTC.

The chain joins TRBV9 to TRBJ2-1; 7 bases align to TRBD2. The CDR3 runs to 18 residues. The J segment lost 6 bases and the V segment lost 7 bases, leaving 22 bases of the junction unmatched. Germline loops: CDR1 SGDLS, CDR2 YYNGEE. DNA of the CDR3: TGTGCCAGCCCGGCGAGGAGGCTTCGGGGGGATGGGTCCAATGAGCAGTTCTTC. The encoded protein is CASPARRLRGDGSNEQFF.

The chain is built from TRBV6-5 and TRBJ1-1, with 8 bases identical to TRBD1. This CDR3 is built from 14 residues. CDR1 is MNHEY, CDR2 SVGAGI, per germline. J was trimmed by 7 bases and V by 6 bases; bases with no gene match: 10. CDR3 coding DNA: TGTGCCAGCAGCTCTACAGGGGGATGGGATGAAGCTTTCTTT. Translating gives CASSSTGGWDEAFF.

This rearrangement joins TRBV29-1 to TRBJ1-1; D unclear. V lost 1 base to trimming and J lost 11 bases, with 17 bases between them. CDR1 and CDR2 from the germline V gene are SQVTM and ANQGSEA. This CDR3 has 13 residues. The CDR3 nucleotides are TGCAGCGTTGAAGCGGACGGTCCAGTGTGGGCTTTCTTT. This gives the protein CSVEADGPVWAFF.

V gene TRBV6-5 combines with J gene TRBJ2-1; 11 bases are shared with TRBD2. The length of the CDR3 is 15 residues. J lost 2 bases, V lost 10 bases, and 7 bases had no gene match. Germline V gives CDR1 MNHEY, CDR2 SVGAGI. The CDR3 DNA reads TGTGCCACCTGTCGACTAGCGGGAACCTACAATGAGCAGTTCTTC. This gives the protein CATCRLAGTYNEQFF.

The genes are TRBV7-9 and TRBJ1-5; D gene uncertain. The CDR3 loop spans 13 amino acids. Germline lookup yields CDR1 SEHNR and CDR2 FQNEAQ (reference sequence). V was pared by 3 bases and J by 6 bases, with 9 bases between. The CDR3, as DNA: TGTGCCAGCAGCTTGGGGTATGGTCAGCCCCAGCATTTT. It yields the protein CASSLGYGQPQHF.